This record covers a single T cell receptor beta chain. The sample comes from a study of blood T cell repertoires in COVID-19. Turning to the study itself: The study drew acute and convalescent COVID-19 samples from the United States, Italy and Spain. In each case, the material was cDNA or gDNA derived from T cells, B-cell-depleted T cells, or PBMCs.

Here immunoSEQ multiplex PCR was the method, and the copy in TCRdb shows in-frame clones only, minus some. The table lists more than 150,000 clones, roughly 80% of them singletons. V dropped 0 bases and J dropped 2 bases, with 7 bases sitting between them. Germline loops: CDR1 MNHNY, CDR2 SVGAGI (reference sequence). There are 14 residues in the CDR3. The sequence derives from a man aged 55 to 69 with active or convalescent COVID-19. Sample: peripheral blood. This rearrangement joins TRBV6-6 to TRBJ1-1; no clear D gene. The CDR3 protein is CASSYSPGNTEAFF. The CDR3 region has the DNA TGTGCCAGCAGTTACTCCCCCGGTAACACTGAAGCTTTCTTT.